The clone carrying this T cell receptor (beta chain) was recorded only once. Germline assignment: CDR1 MGHRA and CDR2 YSYEKL. The CDR3 is made up of 15 amino acids. Trimming removed 0 bases from V and 5 bases from J, with 11 bases in between. This record comes from a study of OX40 agonist ivuxolimab in advanced cancers. Assay: immunoSEQ multiplex PCR; the TCRdb copy retains only in-frame clones and omits some. The repertoire holds 50,000 to 65,000 clones, with around 92% as singletons. This sequence joins TRBV4-1 and TRBJ2-1; D is undetermined. Source: CD4+ or CD8+ T cells sorted from blood, taken in a trial of the OX40 agonist ivuxolimab. The TCR originated in an adult with an advanced solid tumor such as melanoma, head and neck, liver or kidney cancer. This CDR3 is CASSQEGQANNEQFF. The CDR3 DNA reads as TGCGCCAGCAGCCAAGAAGGCCAGGCTAACAATGAGCAGTTCTTC.